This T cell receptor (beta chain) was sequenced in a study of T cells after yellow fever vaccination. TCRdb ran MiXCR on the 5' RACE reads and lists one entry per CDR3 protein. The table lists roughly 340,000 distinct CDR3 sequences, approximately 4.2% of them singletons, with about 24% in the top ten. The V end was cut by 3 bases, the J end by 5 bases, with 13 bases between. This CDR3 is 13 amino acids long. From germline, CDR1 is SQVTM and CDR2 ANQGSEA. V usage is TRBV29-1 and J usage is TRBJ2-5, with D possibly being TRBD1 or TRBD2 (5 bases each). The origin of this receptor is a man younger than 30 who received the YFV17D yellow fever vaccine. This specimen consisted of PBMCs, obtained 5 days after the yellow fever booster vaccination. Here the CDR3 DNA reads TGCAGCGTTGACATCGGGGCTTTGGAGACCCAGTACTTC. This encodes CSVDIGALETQYF.